What follows are 7 T cell receptor beta chains derived from one specimen sequenced in a study of diagnostic markers for celiac disease. TCRdb reprocessed the reads; each CDR3 protein has one entry and no DNA is given. The listing records several hundred distinct CDR3 sequences. The sample consisted of either unsorted cells or a sorted T cell fraction (not recorded which). These receptors were taken from a human donor. This table probably holds off-target reads from a library built for another chain.

Considering frequency, this clonotype is medium-sized (0.01 to 0.1%). The genes are TRBV18 and TRBJ2-1; TCRdb proposes TRBD1, but this gene call is untestable without DNA. The CDR3 is 15 amino acids. CDR1 and CDR2 from the germline V gene are KGHSH and LQKENI. The CDR3 loop is CASSSGGSVNNEQFF.

CDR3 loop: CAISGGLDDDTQYF. This chain connects TRBV10-3 to TRBJ2-3; TCRdb's D call of TRBD2 is untestable without DNA. Germline CDR1 is ENHRY and CDR2 is SYGVKD. CDR3 size: 14 residues.

The chain couples TRBV10-3 to TRBJ2-7; TCRdb outputs TRBD1, but without DNA this stays unchecked. Germline values: CDR1 ENHRY, CDR2 SYGVKD. This CDR3 is 13 amino acids long. CDR3 amino acids: CAINSRVDYEQYF.

The V and J genes are TRBV20-1 and TRBJ1-3. CDR1 DFQATT and CDR2 SNEGSKA come from the germline V gene (reference sequence). The CDR3 runs 16 residues. CDR3: CSARESRPLTGNTIYF.

The V and J genes are TRBV2 and TRBJ1-1; lacking DNA, the TRBD1 call made by TCRdb goes unchecked. Germline CDR1 and CDR2: SNHLY and FYNNEI. The CDR3 runs 12 residues. The CDR3 here is CASSWDGTEAFF.

The chain couples TRBV7-2 to TRBJ2-7. Germline V gene sequence: CDR1 SGHTA, CDR2 FQGNSA. The CDR3 is 14 residues long. Here the CDR3 reads CASSSGHSSYEQYF.

This clonotype is identified as large from frequency. CDR3 residues: CATSDPKGLEPEGELFF. This chain joins TRBV24-1 and TRBJ2-2; the TCRdb D gene call, TRBD2, has no DNA to confirm it. Germline V gene sequence: CDR1 KGHDR, CDR2 SFDVKD. The CDR3 spans 17 residues.